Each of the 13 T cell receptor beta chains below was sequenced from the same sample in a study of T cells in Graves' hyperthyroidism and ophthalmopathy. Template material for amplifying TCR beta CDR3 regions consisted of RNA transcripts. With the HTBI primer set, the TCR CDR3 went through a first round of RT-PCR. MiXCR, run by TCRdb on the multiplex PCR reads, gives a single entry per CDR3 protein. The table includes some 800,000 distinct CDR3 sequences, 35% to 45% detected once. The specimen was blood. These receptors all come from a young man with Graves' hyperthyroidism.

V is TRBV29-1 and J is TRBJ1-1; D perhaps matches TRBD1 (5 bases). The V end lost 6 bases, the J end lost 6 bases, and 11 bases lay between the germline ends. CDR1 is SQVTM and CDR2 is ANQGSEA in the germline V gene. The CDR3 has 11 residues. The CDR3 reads CSVAGDPEAFF. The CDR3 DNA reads TGCAGCGTGGCCGGGGACCCTGAAGCTTTCTTT.

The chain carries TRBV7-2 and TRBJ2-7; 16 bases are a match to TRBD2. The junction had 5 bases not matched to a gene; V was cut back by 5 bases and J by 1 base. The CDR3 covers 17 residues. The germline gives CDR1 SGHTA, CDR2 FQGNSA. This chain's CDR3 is CASSAGTSGRGSYEQYF. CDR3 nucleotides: TGTGCCAGCAGCGCCGGGACTAGCGGGAGGGGTTCCTACGAGCAGTACTTC.

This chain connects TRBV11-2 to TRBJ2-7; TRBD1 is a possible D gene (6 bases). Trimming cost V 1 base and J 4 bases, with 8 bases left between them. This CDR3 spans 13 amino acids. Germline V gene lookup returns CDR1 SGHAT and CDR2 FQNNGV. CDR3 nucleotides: TGTGCCAGCAGCTTAGCAGACAGGTACGAGCAGTACTTC. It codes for CASSLADRYEQYF.

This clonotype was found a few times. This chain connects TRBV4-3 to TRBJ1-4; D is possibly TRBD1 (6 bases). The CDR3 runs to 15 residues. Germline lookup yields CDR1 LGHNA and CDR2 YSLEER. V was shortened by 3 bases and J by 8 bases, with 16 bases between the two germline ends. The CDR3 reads CASSHLEGGAEKLFF. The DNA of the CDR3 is TGCGCCAGCAGCCACCTGGAGGGGGGAGCGGAAAAACTGTTTTTT.

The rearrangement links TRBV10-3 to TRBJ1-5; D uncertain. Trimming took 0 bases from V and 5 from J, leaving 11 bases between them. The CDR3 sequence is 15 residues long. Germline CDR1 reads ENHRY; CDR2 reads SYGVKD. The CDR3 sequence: CAISESVYGYQPQHF. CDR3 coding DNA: TGTGCCATCAGTGAGTCGGTATACGGTTATCAGCCCCAGCATTTT.

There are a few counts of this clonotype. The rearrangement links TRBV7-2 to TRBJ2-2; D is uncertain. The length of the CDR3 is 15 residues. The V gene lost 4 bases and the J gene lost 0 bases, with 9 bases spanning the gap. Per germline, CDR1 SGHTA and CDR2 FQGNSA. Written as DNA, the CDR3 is TGTGCCAGCAGCTCACACAGACCGAACACCGGGGAGCTGTTTTTT. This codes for CASSSHRPNTGELFF.

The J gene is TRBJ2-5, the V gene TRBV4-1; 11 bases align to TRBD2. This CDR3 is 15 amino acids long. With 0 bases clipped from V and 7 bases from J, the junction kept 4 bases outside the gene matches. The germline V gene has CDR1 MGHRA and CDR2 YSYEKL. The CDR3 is CASSQETSGGATQYF. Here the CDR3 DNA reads TGCGCCAGCAGCCAAGAAACTAGCGGGGGAGCGACCCAGTACTTC.

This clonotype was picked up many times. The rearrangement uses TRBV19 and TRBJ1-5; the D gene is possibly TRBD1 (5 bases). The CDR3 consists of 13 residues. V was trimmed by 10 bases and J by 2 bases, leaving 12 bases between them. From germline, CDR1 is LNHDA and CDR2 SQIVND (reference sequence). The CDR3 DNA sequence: TGTGCCATTATCGACAGATGCAATCAGCCCCAGCATTTT. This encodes CAIIDRCNQPQHF.

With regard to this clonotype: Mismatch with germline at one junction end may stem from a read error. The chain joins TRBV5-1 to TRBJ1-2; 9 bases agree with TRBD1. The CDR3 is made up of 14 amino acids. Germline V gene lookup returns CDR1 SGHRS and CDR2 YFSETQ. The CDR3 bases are TGTGCCAGCAGCCGGAGGACAGGGGACTATGGCTACACCTTC. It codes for CASSRRTGDYGYTF.

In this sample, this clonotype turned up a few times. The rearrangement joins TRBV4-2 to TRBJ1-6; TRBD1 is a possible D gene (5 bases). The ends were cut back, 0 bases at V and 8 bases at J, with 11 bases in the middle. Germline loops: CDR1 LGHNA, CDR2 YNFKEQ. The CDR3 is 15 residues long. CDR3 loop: CASSQDSGEHSPLHF. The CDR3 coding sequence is TGTGCCAGCAGCCAAGATTCGGGGGAGCATTCACCCCTCCACTTT.

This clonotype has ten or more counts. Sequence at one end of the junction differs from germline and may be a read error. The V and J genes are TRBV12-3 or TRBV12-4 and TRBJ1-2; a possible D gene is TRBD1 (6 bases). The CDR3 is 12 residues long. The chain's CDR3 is CASSLGGHGYTF. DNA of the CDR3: TGTGCCAGCAGCTTAGGGGGTCATGGCTACACCTTC.

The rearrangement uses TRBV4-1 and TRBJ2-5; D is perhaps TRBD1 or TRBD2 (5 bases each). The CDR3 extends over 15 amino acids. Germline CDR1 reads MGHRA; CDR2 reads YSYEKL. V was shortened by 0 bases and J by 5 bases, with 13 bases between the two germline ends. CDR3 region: CASSQERIREETQYF. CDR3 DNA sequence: TGCGCCAGCAGCCAAGAACGAATCAGGGAGGAGACCCAGTACTTC.

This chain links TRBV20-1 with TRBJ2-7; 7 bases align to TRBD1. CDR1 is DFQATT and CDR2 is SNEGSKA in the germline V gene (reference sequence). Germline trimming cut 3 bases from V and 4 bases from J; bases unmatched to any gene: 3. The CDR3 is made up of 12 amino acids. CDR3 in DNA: TGCAGTGCTAGGACAGGGTATTACGAGCAGTACTTC. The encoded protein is CSARTGYYEQYF.